Below, 4 T cell receptor beta chains from the same sample are listed, as sequenced in a study of post-analysis software for immune sequencing data. General study points: Controls showed lower frequencies than patients for five TRBV segments, and TRBV5-6, TRBV5-1 and TRBV20-1 were among these.

The TCR beta cDNA libraries carried unique molecular identifiers. TCRdb reprocessed the PCR reads with MiXCR, giving one entry per CDR3 protein. The repertoire holds 600,000 to 700,000 distinct CDR3 sequences, with 59% as singletons. These TCRs are of unknown antigen specificity. Sequencing was done on a sample of blood. The receptors shown here come from a girl aged 2-15 years with multiple sclerosis.

This clonotype was counted a few times. The chain has TRBV10-3 and TRBJ2-1, with TRBD1 as a possible D gene (5 bases). Germline V gene lookup returns CDR1 ENHRY and CDR2 SYGVKD. V lost 4 bases and J 5 bases, leaving 9 bases between the germline ends. The CDR3 is made up of 13 amino acids. The DNA of the CDR3 is TGTGCCATCAGTGTGGAAGGGGACAATGAGCAGTTCTTC. Translation gives CAISVEGDNEQFF.

V gene TRBV18 combines with J gene TRBJ1-4; D is undetermined. The CDR3 sequence is 16 residues long. Trimming removed 3 bases from V and 0 bases from J, with 11 bases in between. The germline V gene has CDR1 KGHSH and CDR2 LQKENI. CDR3 coding DNA: TGTGCCAGCTCACCTATGGACGGGGCAACTAATGAAAAACTGTTTTTT. Its translation is CASSPMDGATNEKLFF.

The chain recombines TRBV15 with TRBJ2-5; D call uncertain. The V end was cut by 2 bases, the J end by 13 bases, with 26 bases between. The CDR3 extends over 16 amino acids. In germline, CDR1 is LNHNV, CDR2 YYDKDF (reference sequence). The CDR3 coding sequence is TGTGCCACCAGCAGATTGGACCAAGTAATGGTCCCGGAGCGGTACTTC. Protein product: CATSRLDQVMVPERYF. The whole variable domain, filled in from reference TRBV15 and TRBJ2-5, reads DAMVIQNPRYQVTQFGKPVTLSCSQTLNHNVMYWYQQKSSQAPKLLFHYYDKDFNNEADTPDNFQSRRPNTSFCFLDIRSPGLGDTAMYLCATSRLDQVMVPERYFGPGTRLLVL.

The chain couples TRBV2 to TRBJ2-2; a weak D match, TRBD1 (6 bases). Trimming removed 4 bases from V and 1 base from J, with 13 bases in between. CDR1 SNHLY and CDR2 FYNNEI come from the germline V gene. This CDR3 spans 16 amino acids. As DNA, the CDR3 is TGTGCCAGCAGTGGGGGGCCCTTCAGGAACACCGGGGAGCTGTTTTTT. It is translated as CASSGGPFRNTGELFF.